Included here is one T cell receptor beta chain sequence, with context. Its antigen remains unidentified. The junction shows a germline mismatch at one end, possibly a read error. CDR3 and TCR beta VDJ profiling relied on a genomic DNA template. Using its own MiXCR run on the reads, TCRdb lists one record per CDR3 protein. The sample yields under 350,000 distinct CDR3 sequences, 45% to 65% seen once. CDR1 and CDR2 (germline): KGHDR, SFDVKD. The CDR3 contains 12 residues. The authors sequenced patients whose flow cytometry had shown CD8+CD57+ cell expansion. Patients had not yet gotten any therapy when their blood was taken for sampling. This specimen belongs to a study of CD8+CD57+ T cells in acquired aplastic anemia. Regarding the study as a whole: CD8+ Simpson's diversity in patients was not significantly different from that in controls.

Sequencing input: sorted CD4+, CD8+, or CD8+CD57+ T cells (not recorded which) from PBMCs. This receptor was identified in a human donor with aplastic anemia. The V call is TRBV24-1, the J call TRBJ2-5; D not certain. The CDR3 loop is CATSDSRETQYF. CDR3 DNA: TGTGCCACCAGCGATTCCCGAGAGACCCAGTACTTC.